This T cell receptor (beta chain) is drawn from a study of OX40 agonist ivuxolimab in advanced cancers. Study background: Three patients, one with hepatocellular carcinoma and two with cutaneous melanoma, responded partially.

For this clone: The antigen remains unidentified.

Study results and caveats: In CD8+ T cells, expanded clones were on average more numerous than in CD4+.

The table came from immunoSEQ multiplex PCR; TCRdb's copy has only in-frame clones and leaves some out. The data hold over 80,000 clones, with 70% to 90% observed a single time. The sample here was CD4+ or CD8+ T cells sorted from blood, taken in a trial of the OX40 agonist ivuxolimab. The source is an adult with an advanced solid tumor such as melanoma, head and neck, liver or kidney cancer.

CDR3 coding DNA: TGCGCCAGCAGCTTCACAGGGAATCAGCCCCAGCATTTT. As protein: CASSFTGNQPQHF. The rearrangement uses TRBV5-1 and TRBJ1-5; maybe TRBD1 (6 bases). Trimming removed 2 bases at V and 4 bases at J, with 7 bases between. Looked up from germline, CDR1 is SGHRS and CDR2 is YFSETQ. The CDR3 runs to 13 residues.